This is a list of T cell receptor beta chains from one sample in a study of T cell responses to AZD1222 COVID-19 vaccine. Here immunoSEQ multiplex PCR was the method, and the copy in TCRdb shows in-frame clones only, minus some. The sample contains about 120,000 clones, around 92% of which appear only once. The material sequenced was peripheral blood, taken 28 days after the second AZD1222 dose. The receptors stem from an adult who received the AZD1222 COVID-19 vaccine. CDR3s include the opening cysteine and the closing phenylalanine or tryptophan.

TRBJ2-1,TRBV11-3,CASSLEGSNSYNEQFF
TRBJ1-1,TRBV11-3,CASSPGDGRNTEAFF
TRBJ2-1,TRBV4-2,CASSQARAGYNEQFF
TRBJ2-1,TRBV28,CASSPSGSQLYNEQFF
TRBJ2-7,TRBV20-1,CSASPASGLAHSYEQYF
TRBJ2-7,TRBV2,CASSELLSKTYEQYF
TRBJ2-3,TRBV7-9,CASSGNAVAGTSWADTQYF
TRBJ2-1,TRBV10-3,CAISEEINEQFF
TRBJ2-7,TRBV6-5,CASSSFYEQYF
TRBJ2-3,TRBV18,CASTLGDTQYF
TRBJ1-4,TRBV6-5,CASRETGRGEKLFF
TRBJ1-5,TRBV28,CASSLPGSNQPQHF
TRBJ2-2,TRBV30,CAWSVLCGSGTGELFF
TRBJ1-4,TRBV5-4,CASSPDGAMDGKLFF
TRBJ1-5,TRBV28,CASSLDGPNQPQHF
TRBJ2-5,TRBV29-1,CSVDSGIRETQYF
TRBJ2-7,TRBV7-2,CASSSLGGFSYEQYF
TRBJ1-2,TRBV5-6,CASSLGQINYGYTF
TRBJ1-3,TRBV4-1,CASSQRGGGSGNTIYF
TRBJ2-2,TRBV29-1,CSVSDRDTGELFF
TRBJ1-6,TRBV6-1,CASSEAGRINSPLHF
TRBJ1-1,TRBV9,CASSVNWGTVNTEAFF
TRBJ2-4,TRBV6-5,CASSKLAAENIQYF
TRBJ2-3,TRBV2,CASSVEGTGQTDTQYF
TRBJ1-4,TRBV6-5,CAMRPGTATNEKLFF
TRBJ1-2,TRBV5-1,CASSLAADASNYGYTF
TRBJ2-1,TRBV14,CASSQQAGSYNEQFF
TRBJ2-2,TRBV19,CASSTPTGGGTGELFF
TRBJ2-2,TRBV6-5,CASSQTSGNNGELFF
TRBJ1-1,TRBV28,CASSAPGQGGNTEAFF
TRBJ1-2,TRBV5-8,CASSLEVSAGDGLNGYTF
TRBJ2-5,TRBV7-8,CASSLAGGWDQETQYF
TRBJ1-6,TRBV15,CATSRSYNSPLHF
TRBJ1-1,TRBV6-4,CASRGQGVTEAFF
TRBJ2-7,TRBV2,CASSELDYEQYF
TRBJ2-3,TRBV14,CASSQDWNRGRPDTQYF
TRBJ2-2,TRBV6-5,CASSYSRWVGTGELFF
TRBJ2-7,TRBV19,CASSLRQGPYEQYF
TRBJ1-1,TRBV24-1,CATSGPGATEAFF
TRBJ1-1,TRBV19,CARGQPRHTEAFF
TRBJ2-1,TRBV24-1,CATSDTVGGPYNEQFF
TRBJ1-5,TRBV3-1/TRBV3-2,CASSQGQPNQPQHF
TRBJ2-3,TRBV10-3,CAISEWGTSGRSDTQYF
TRBJ1-1,TRBV5-1,CASSLGGMLNTEAFF
TRBJ1-1,TRBV29-1,CSVVRQGRNTEAFF
TRBJ1-1,TRBV6-5,CASSRTGLNTEAFF
TRBJ2-3,TRBV27,CASSLSPDGRLNTQYF